The subject of this entry is one T cell receptor (beta chain). This record belongs to a study of ipilimumab plus nivolumab after autologous stem cell transplantation. Sequencing was performed with immunoSEQ multiplex PCR; in TCRdb, only in-frame clones are kept and a portion is missing. This sample has around 84,000 clones; about 83% occur once, and the top ten carry roughly 2%. Checkpoint therapy with ipilimumab 1 mg/kg began 14 to 28 days after transplant. This receptor was identified in a male donor with diffuse large B-cell lymphoma. Here the sequenced sample was PBMCs, taken in a trial of ipilimumab plus nivolumab as post-transplant consolidation.

This chain's CDR3 is CASNRGREKLFF. CDR3 nucleotide sequence: TGTGCCAGCAACAGGGGGCGGGAAAAACTGTTTTTT. V is TRBV19 and J is TRBJ1-4; 9 nucleotides line up with TRBD1. CDR1 is LNHDA and CDR2 is SQIVND in the germline V gene (reference sequence). The CDR3 sequence is 12 residues long. The ends lost 9 bases at V and 8 bases at J; junction bases unmatched: 4.